This T cell receptor (beta chain) was recorded in a study of T cells expressing NK-cell markers. About the study: Obtained from sorted CD3+CD56+NKG2C+, CD3+CD56+NKG2C- and CD3+CD56-NKG2C+ T cells were the TCR beta repertoires. Eight donors were sequenced, seven testing HCMV-seropositive and one testing seronegative. Study outcomes and limitations: Evidence did not settle whether expanded NKG2C+ T cell clones targeted HCMV. Several of the donors carried dominant NKG2C+ clonotypes that took up roughly 1.0-8% of their CD8+ T cells.

Concerning this clonotype itself: Its specificity is not known.

Germline lookup yields CDR1 DFQATT and CDR2 SNEGSKA (reference sequence). This CDR3 spans 14 amino acids. Reanalyzing the 5' RACE reads, TCRdb keeps one entry per CDR3 protein, without DNA. The table gives 350,000 to 400,000 distinct CDR3 sequences; the top ten clones make up roughly 10% of it. The receptor's source is a woman aged 45 to 65 in good health. The chain employs TRBV20-1 and TRBJ1-1; TCRdb gives TRBD1 as the D gene, but with no DNA this cannot be confirmed. Sequencing was done on a sample of blood T cells: a sorted CD56 or NKG2C T cell subset, CD4+ or CD8+ T cells, or bulk PBMC T cells (not recorded which). This CDR3 reads CSASPTGGGPEAFF.